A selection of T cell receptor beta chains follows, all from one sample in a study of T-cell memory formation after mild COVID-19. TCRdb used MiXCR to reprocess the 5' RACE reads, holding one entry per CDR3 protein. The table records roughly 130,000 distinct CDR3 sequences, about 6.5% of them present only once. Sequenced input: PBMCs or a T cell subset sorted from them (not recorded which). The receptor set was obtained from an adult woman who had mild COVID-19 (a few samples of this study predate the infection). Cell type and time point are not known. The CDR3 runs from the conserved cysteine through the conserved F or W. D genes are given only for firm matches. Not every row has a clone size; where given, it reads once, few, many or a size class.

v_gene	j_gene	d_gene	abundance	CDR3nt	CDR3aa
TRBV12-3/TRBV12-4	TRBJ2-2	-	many	TGTGCCAGCAGTTTCTCGGTACACCCGAACACCGGGGAGCTGTTTTTT	CASSFSVHPNTGELFF
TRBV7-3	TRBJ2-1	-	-	TGTGCCAGCAGCCCCGTCGGGCAGGGGGGAACCAATGAGCAGTTCTTC	CASSPVGQGGTNEQFF
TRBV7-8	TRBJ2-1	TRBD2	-	TGTGCCAGCAGCTTAGTTCCAGCGGGAGGGGCCAGTGAGCAGTTCTTC	CASSLVPAGGASEQFF
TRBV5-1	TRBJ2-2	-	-	TGCGCCAGCAGCTCCGGGGATACCGGGGAGCTGTTTTTT	CASSSGDTGELFF
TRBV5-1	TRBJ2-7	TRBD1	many	TGCGCCAGCAGAAGGACAGGGAGTATCTACGAGCAGTACTTC	CASRRTGSIYEQYF
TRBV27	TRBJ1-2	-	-	TGTGCCAGCTCCCCTTACCCCCAGGGGAACTATGGCTACACCTTC	CASSPYPQGNYGYTF
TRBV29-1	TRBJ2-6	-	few	TGCAGCGCTAAACAGAGCTCTGGGGCCAACGTCCTGACTTTC	CSAKQSSGANVLTF
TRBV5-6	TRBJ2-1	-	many	TGTGCCAGCAGTTTCACTCGGAATGAGCAGTTCTTC	CASSFTRNEQFF
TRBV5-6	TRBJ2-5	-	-	TGTGCCAGCAGCCTCTCAGGTCCGATGGGGGAGACCCAGTACTTC	CASSLSGPMGETQYF
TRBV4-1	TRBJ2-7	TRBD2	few	TGCGCCAGCAGCTTCCGCGGACTAGCGGGGGGCCATCCATCCTACGAGCAGTACTTC	CASSFRGLAGGHPSYEQYF
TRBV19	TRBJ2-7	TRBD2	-	TGTGCCAGTAGGAGGGGACTACTCAGCGAGCAGTACTTC	CASRRGLLSEQYF
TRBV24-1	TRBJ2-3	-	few	TGTGCCACCAGTGACCCTAGGGTCGGCACAGATACGCAGTATTTT	CATSDPRVGTDTQYF
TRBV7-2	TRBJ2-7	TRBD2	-	TGTGCCAGCAGCCCGAGGGTAGCGGGGTACGAGCAGTACTTC	CASSPRVAGYEQYF
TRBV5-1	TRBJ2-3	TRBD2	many	TGCGCCAGCAGCTTGGCGGTAGCGGGGGCGGGCACAGATACGCAGTATTTT	CASSLAVAGAGTDTQYF
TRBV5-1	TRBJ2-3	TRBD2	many	TGCGCCAGCAGCCAAGCGGGACTAGCTACAGATACGCAGTATTTT	CASSQAGLATDTQYF
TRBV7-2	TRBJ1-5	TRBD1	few	TGTGCCAGCAGCCAAGGGACAGCTAATCAGCCCCAGCATTTT	CASSQGTANQPQHF
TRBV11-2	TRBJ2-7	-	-	TGTGCCAGCAGCTTCCGCGAGGCGCAGTACTTC	CASSFREAQYF
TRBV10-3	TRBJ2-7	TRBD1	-	TGTGCCATCAGTCTGGACAGGGGATTAGGCGAGCAGTACTTC	CAISLDRGLGEQYF
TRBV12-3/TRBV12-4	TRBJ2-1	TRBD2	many	TGTGCCAGCAGTGCGGGGAATAGCGGGAGGGTAAATGAGCAGTTCTTC	CASSAGNSGRVNEQFF
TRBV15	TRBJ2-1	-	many	TGTGCCACCAGCAAGGCAGCCCACAATGAGCAGTTCTTC	CATSKAAHNEQFF
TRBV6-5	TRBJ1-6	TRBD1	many	TGTGCCAGCAGTTACATCAGGGGGAGTTCACCCCTCCACTTT	CASSYIRGSSPLHF
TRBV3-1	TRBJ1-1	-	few	TGTGCCAGCAGCCTCGCCGGGACCGGGAACACTGAAGCTTTCTTT	CASSLAGTGNTEAFF
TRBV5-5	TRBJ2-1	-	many	TGTGCCAGCAGGGACCGTTATGGGCTTCGCGATGAGCAGTTCTTC	CASRDRYGLRDEQFF
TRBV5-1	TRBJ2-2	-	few	TGCGCCAGCAGCTTGGGACAAGTGAACACCGGGGAGCTGTTTTTT	CASSLGQVNTGELFF
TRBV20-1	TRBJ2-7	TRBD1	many	TGCAGTGCTAGAGATCGGACAGGGGTGACTTACGAGCAGTACTTC	CSARDRTGVTYEQYF
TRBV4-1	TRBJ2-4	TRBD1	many	TGCGCCAGCAGCCAGGGACAGGGAGGAGACATTCAGTACTTC	CASSQGQGGDIQYF
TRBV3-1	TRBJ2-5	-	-	TGTGCCAGCAGCCCGAGAGTGAGTGAGCAACGAGAGACCCAGTACTTC	CASSPRVSEQRETQYF
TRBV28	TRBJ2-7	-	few	TGTGCCAGCAGTTCGGGACCCATGAACGAGCAGTACTTC	CASSSGPMNEQYF
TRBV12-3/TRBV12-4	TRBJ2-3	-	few	TGTGCCAGCAGCCTGGACGGTAGCACAGATACGCAGTATTTT	CASSLDGSTDTQYF
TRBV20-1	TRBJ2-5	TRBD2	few	TGCAGTGCTACGGCTAGCGGGGGGCCGGGGGAGACCCAGTACTTC	CSATASGGPGETQYF
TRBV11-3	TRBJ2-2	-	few	TGTGCCAGCAGCCCTGCCGAGGGCGCCGGGGAGCTGTTTTTT	CASSPAEGAGELFF
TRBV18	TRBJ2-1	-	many	TGTGCCAGCTCACCCTGGACTACCCTTGGGAATGAGCAGTTCTTC	CASSPWTTLGNEQFF
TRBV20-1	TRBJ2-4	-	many	TGCAGTGCTGTCCGGGACGGAGCCAAAAACATTCAGTACTTC	CSAVRDGAKNIQYF
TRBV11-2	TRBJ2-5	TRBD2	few	TGTGCCAGCAGCTCTGGGACTAGCGGGGGATTTGGGGAGACCCAGTACTTC	CASSSGTSGGFGETQYF
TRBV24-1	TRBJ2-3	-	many	TGTGCCACCAGAGAGGGACTCCTCACAGATACGCAGTATTTT	CATREGLLTDTQYF
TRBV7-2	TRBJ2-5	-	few	TGTGCCAGCAGCGCGCAGGGTGGGGGATTCGAGACCCAGTACTTC	CASSAQGGGFETQYF
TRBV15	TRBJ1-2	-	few	TGTGCCACCAGCTCAGGTACCCCGGGCTTTGATGGCTACACCTTC	CATSSGTPGFDGYTF
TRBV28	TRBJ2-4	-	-	TGTGCCAGCAGTTCCGGAGGTTACGCCAAAAACATTCAGTACTTC	CASSSGGYAKNIQYF
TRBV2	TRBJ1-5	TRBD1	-	TGTGCCAGCAACGAGGGGACAGTGGATCAGCCCCAGCATTTT	CASNEGTVDQPQHF